This passage covers 25 T cell receptor beta chains from one sample sequenced in a study of glioma-infiltrating T cells after dendritic cell vaccination. Documented time point: after dendritic cell vaccination, including at tumor progression/relapse. Assay used: immunoSEQ multiplex PCR; TCRdb lists only in-frame clones, some missing. The sample consists of just under 60,000 clones, roughly 83% of them appearing once. Sequences were derived from blood, sampled after dendritic cell vaccination. The receptors were sampled from a human donor with glioblastoma.

A note on this clone: Other nucleotide sequences in the sample specify the same CDR3. This rearrangement joins TRBV5-4 to TRBJ2-7, with 11 bases identical to TRBD2. With 0 bases clipped from V and 2 bases from J, the junction kept 4 bases outside the gene matches. The germline V gene has CDR1 SGHNT and CDR2 YYREEE (reference sequence). CDR3 length: 16 amino acids. CDR3 loop: CASSLGLAGGTYEQYF. CDR3 in DNA: TGTGCCAGCAGCTTGGGGCTAGCGGGGGGTACCTACGAGCAGTACTTC.

The gene calls are TRBV10-1 and TRBJ2-5; 7 nucleotides agree with TRBD2. In germline, CDR1 is WNHNN, CDR2 SYGVQD (reference sequence). After removal of 3 bases from V and 0 bases from J, the junction contained 7 bases not matched to a gene. This CDR3 region has 16 residues. This CDR3 reads CASSDGGGINQETQYF. The CDR3 coding sequence is TGCGCCAGCAGTGACGGCGGGGGTATCAACCAAGAGACCCAGTACTTC.

This clone appeared a single time. The chain joins TRBV30 to TRBJ2-6; D might be TRBD2 (6 bases). CDR1 GTSNPN and CDR2 SVGIG come from the germline V gene (reference sequence). There are 16 residues in the CDR3. V was shortened by 1 base and J by 4 bases, with 14 bases between the two germline ends. CDR3 bases: TGTGCCTGGAGTGGAGGAGGGGCGGGGGGGGCCAACGTCCTGACTTTC. This translates into CAWSGGGAGGANVLTF.

This clone has just a few counts. The rearrangement uses TRBV18 and TRBJ2-1; D may correspond to TRBD1 or TRBD2 (5 bases each). The germline V and J ends were trimmed by 4 bases and 1 base, with 14 bases remaining between them. The germline CDR1 and CDR2 sequences are KGHSH and LQKENI. The CDR3 runs 16 residues. The CDR3 spells CASSRPGSLSYNEQFF. The CDR3 nucleotides are TGTGCCAGCTCACGACCAGGGAGCCTGTCCTACAATGAGCAGTTCTTC.

The rearrangement uses TRBV4-1 and TRBJ2-1, with TRBD2 as a possible D gene (6 bases). Per the germline V gene, CDR1 is MGHRA and CDR2 is YSYEKL. The CDR3 contains 15 residues. V lost 1 base and J lost 2, with 9 bases in between. DNA of the CDR3: TGCGCCAGCAGCCAAGCGGGCGGGGCCTACAATGAGCAGTTCTTC. This translates into CASSQAGGAYNEQFF.

V and J are TRBV11-3 and TRBJ2-5, with 9 bases lining up with TRBD1. The germline gives CDR1 SGHNT, CDR2 YENEEA. CDR3 length equals 16 residues. The junction had 12 bases not matched to a gene; V was cut back by 5 bases and J by 5 bases. The CDR3 DNA reads as TGTGCCAGCAGCGAGGGACAGGGAGGTAAATCGGAGACCCAGTACTTC. Translating gives CASSEGQGGKSETQYF. The full variable domain, rest sourced from reference TRBV11-3 and TRBJ2-5, is EAGVVQSPRYKIIEKKQPVAFWCNPISGHNTLYWYLQNLGQGPELLIRYENEEAVDDSQLPKDRFSAERLKGVDSTLKIQPAELGDSAVYLCASSEGQGGKSETQYFGPGTRLLVL.

J is TRBJ2-5 and V is TRBV4-1, with 7 bases matching TRBD2. The J call may not be correct, given that the DNA end is closer to TRBJ2-7. Germline CDR1 and CDR2: MGHRA and YSYEKL. The CDR3 is made up of 15 amino acids. CDR3 in amino acids: CASSPILAEHYEQYF. CDR3 in DNA: TGCGCCAGCAGCCCGATTCTAGCGGAGCACTACGAGCAGTACTTC.

V and J are TRBV13 and TRBJ2-3, with TRBD2 matching 8 bases. CDR3 length: 15 residues. Germline CDR1 reads PRHDT; CDR2 reads FYEKMQ (reference sequence). V shed 3 bases, J shed 4 bases, and the junction held 6 bases outside the gene matches. Written as DNA, the CDR3 is TGTGCCAGCAGCTTCGCTGGCGGGGGGTCAGATACGCAGTATTTT. The encoded protein is CASSFAGGGSDTQYF.

This clone was seen just once. The gene calls are TRBV7-8 and TRBJ1-5, with 9 bases lining up with TRBD1. CDR1 and CDR2 (germline): SGHVS, FQNEAQ. The CDR3 has 19 residues. The V segment lost 2 bases and the J segment 7 bases; nucleotides outside the gene matches: 18. In DNA form, the CDR3 reads TGTGCCAGCAGCTTATCATTGGTGGGACAGGGCTTTAGAAGGCAGCCCCAGCATTTT. Protein: CASSLSLVGQGFRRQPQHF.

The V gene is TRBV12-5, the J gene TRBJ2-7; TRBD1 matches at 9 bases. Germline CDR1 and CDR2: LGHNT and FRNRAP. V gave up 5 bases and J gave up 2 bases; unmatched junction bases: 4. The CDR3 spans 14 residues. This CDR3 is CASGPRTGAYEQYF. CDR3 DNA: TGTGCTAGTGGTCCTAGGACAGGGGCCTACGAGCAGTACTTC.

CDR3 residues: CASSLAGVSGQPQHF. The DNA of the CDR3 is TGTGCCAGCAGCTTGGCCGGGGTTAGTGGTCAGCCCCAGCATTTT. The chain couples TRBV5-6 to TRBJ1-5, with D uncertain. Between the trimmed V and J ends, which lost 0 bases and 6 bases, there was a span of 13 bases. Germline CDR1 and CDR2: SGHDT and YYEEEE. The CDR3 spans 15 residues.

The rearrangement links TRBV5-1 to TRBJ1-4, with 7 bases matching TRBD1. CDR3 length: 13 amino acids. Unmatched junction bases numbered 3, after V lost 2 bases and J lost 8 bases. In germline, CDR1 is SGHRS, CDR2 YFSETQ. CDR3 amino acids: CASSLQGSEKLFF. In DNA, the CDR3 is TGCGCCAGCAGCTTACAGGGGTCGGAAAAACTGTTTTTT.

The chain carries TRBV19 and TRBJ2-1, with TRBD2 identical over 10 bases. The CDR3 is 14 residues long. With 4 bases clipped from V and 5 bases from J, the junction kept 2 bases outside the gene matches. Germline CDR1 LNHDA, CDR2 SQIVND (reference sequence). The CDR3 spells CASSRLAGDNEQFF. DNA for the CDR3: TGTGCCAGTAGTAGGCTAGCGGGGGACAATGAGCAGTTCTTC.

The rearrangement uses TRBV7-6 and TRBJ1-6, with D unresolved. Trimming cost V 3 bases and J 10 bases, with 7 bases left between them. CDR3 size: 12 residues. Germline V gene sequence: CDR1 SGHVS, CDR2 FNYEAQ. The CDR3 protein is CASSLEGSPLHF. The CDR3 bases are TGTGCCAGCAGCTTGGAGGGCTCACCCCTCCACTTT. The complete variable domain, with remaining parts taken from reference TRBV7-6 and TRBJ1-6, reads GAGVSQSPRYKVTKRGQDVALRCDPISGHVSLYWYRQALGQGPEFLTYFNYEAQQDKSGLPNDRFSAERPEGSISTLTIQRTEQRDSAMYRCASSLEGSPLHFGNGTRLTVT.

The chain couples TRBV15 to TRBJ1-5, with 8 bases matching TRBD1. The length of the CDR3 is 17 residues. Trimming took 5 bases from V and 6 from J; bases not matched to a gene: 15. The germline gives CDR1 LNHNV, CDR2 YYDKDF (reference sequence). This CDR3 is CATSGRTGTYLSQPQHF. DNA for the CDR3: TGTGCCACCAGCGGACGGACAGGGACCTATTTAAGTCAGCCCCAGCATTTT.

The rearrangement links TRBV7-9 to TRBJ2-5, with D possibly being TRBD1 (5 bases). The CDR3 has 13 amino acids. Per the germline V gene, CDR1 is SEHNR and CDR2 is FQNEAQ (reference sequence). Trimming took 8 bases from V and 3 from J, leaving 13 bases between them. In DNA form, the CDR3 reads TGTGCCAGCGGGCGGACAATGAAAGAGACCCAGTACTTC. Encoded protein: CASGRTMKETQYF.

The genes are TRBV2 and TRBJ1-4, with 9 bases aligning to TRBD1. This CDR3 has 11 amino acids. V shed 3 bases and J 15 bases; nucleotides not matched to a gene: 2. Germline-derived CDR1 and CDR2 are SNHLY and FYNNEI. The chain's CDR3 is CASSEDRGLFF. CDR3 DNA sequence: TGTGCCAGCAGTGAGGACAGGGGTTTGTTTTTT.

The chain joins TRBV5-8 to TRBJ2-7; no clear D. V dropped 2 bases and J dropped 2 bases, with 11 bases sitting between them. CDR1 is SGHTS, CDR2 YDEGEE, per germline. The CDR3 runs to 14 residues. The CDR3 sequence is CASSFRNPAYEQYF. The CDR3 region has the DNA TGTGCCAGCAGCTTCAGGAACCCTGCCTACGAGCAGTACTTC. Full variable domain (rest looked up from reference TRBV5-8 and TRBJ2-7): EAGVTQSPTHLIKTRGQQATLRCSPISGHTSVYWYQQALGLGLQFLLWYDEGEERNRGNFPPRFSGRQFPNYSSELNVNALELEDSALYLCASSFRNPAYEQYFGPGTRLTVT.

The CDR3 DNA is TGTGCCAGCAGGCGGTCCTCTAGCACAGATACGCAGTATTTT. Residues: CASRRSSSTDTQYF. The chain recombines TRBV6-5 with TRBJ2-3, with D hard to call. Germline V gene sequence: CDR1 MNHEY, CDR2 SVGAGI. The length of the CDR3 is 14 residues. The germline V and J ends were trimmed by 6 bases and 0 bases, with 10 bases remaining between them.

CDR3: CASSLAGGASDNSPLHF. CDR3 bases: TGTGCCAGCAGCTTAGCAGGGGGGGCATCGGATAATTCACCCCTCCACTTT. V is TRBV7-8 and J is TRBJ1-6, with D possibly being TRBD1 (6 bases). Deletions cut 0 bases from V and 5 bases from J, with 14 bases between. Germline V gene sequence: CDR1 SGHVS, CDR2 FQNEAQ. This CDR3 comprises 17 residues.

V is TRBV4-1 and J is TRBJ1-4, with D unclear. V lost 4 bases and J 12 bases, leaving 9 bases between the germline ends. The CDR3 runs 11 residues. Germline V gene data show CDR1 as MGHRA and CDR2 as YSYEKL. This CDR3 reads CASSLRRELFF. CDR3 nucleotide sequence: TGCGCCAGCAGCCTGCGGAGGGAACTGTTTTTT.

The chain links TRBV10-2 to TRBJ2-1, with 16 bases fitting TRBD2. This CDR3 has 16 residues. Trimming cost V 4 bases and J 8 bases; bases outside gene matches: 5. Germline values: CDR1 WSHSY, CDR2 SAAADI. Written as DNA, the CDR3 is TGCGCCAGCAGTGTGGGACTAGCGGGGGGGGGCTATGAGCAGTTCTTC. Its protein product is CASSVGLAGGGYEQFF.

The chain has TRBV30 and TRBJ1-5, with 7 bases aligning to TRBD1. The CDR3 is made up of 13 amino acids. The V gene end was trimmed by 2 bases and the J gene end by 5 bases; junction bases not matched to a gene: 3. CDR1 and CDR2 (germline): GTSNPN, SVGIG (reference sequence). Here the CDR3 DNA reads TGTGCCTGGAGTATGGACAGGTATCAGCCCCAGCATTTT. This sequence encodes CAWSMDRYQPQHF. The full variable domain, completed using reference TRBV30 and TRBJ1-5, is SQTIHQWPATLVQPVGSPLSLECTVEGTSNPNLYWYRQAAGRGLQLLFYSVGIGQISSEVPQNLSASRPQDRQFILSSKKLLLSDSGFYLCAWSMDRYQPQHFGDGTRLSIL.

The gene calls are TRBV11-2 and TRBJ2-3; TRBD1 agrees at 7 bases. With V trimmed by 4 bases and J by 1 base, 2 bases remained unmatched. The length of the CDR3 is 14 residues. Germline V gene data show CDR1 as SGHAT and CDR2 as FQNNGV. The CDR3 is CASSYGQGTDTQYF. CDR3 DNA: TGTGCCAGCAGCTACGGACAGGGCACAGATACGCAGTATTTT.

The chain combines TRBV27 with TRBJ2-3; 11 nucleotides line up with TRBD2. Trimming removed 3 bases from V and 12 bases from J; junction bases left unmatched: 14. This CDR3 contains 16 residues. CDR1 is MNHEY and CDR2 is SMNVEV in the germline V gene (reference sequence). As DNA, the CDR3 is TGTGCCAGCAGTTTTGGTAGCGGGGGGGTAGTCTCAGCCCAGTATTTT. Protein: CASSFGSGGVVSAQYF.